Listed here are 19 T cell receptor beta chains from one sample, sequenced in a study of blood T cell repertoires in COVID-19. The repertoire was sequenced with immunoSEQ multiplex PCR; TCRdb's copy has only in-frame clones and lacks some. The table lists about 40,000 clones, approximately 82% of them singletons. The sample consisted of peripheral blood. The receptor source for this set is a woman in her seventies with acute or convalescent COVID-19.

This clone appeared once. This CDR3 is CASSLSGTNTGELFF. CDR3 sequence (DNA): TGTGCCAGCAGCTTAAGCGGAACGAACACCGGGGAGCTGTTTTTT. This chain joins TRBV7-2 and TRBJ2-2, with D perhaps TRBD2 (5 bases). CDR3 length: 15 amino acids. Trimming shortened V by 2 bases and J by 0 bases, and 7 bases separated the two germline ends. Germline loops: CDR1 SGHTA, CDR2 FQGNSA.

This chain uses TRBV28 with TRBJ2-5, with 7 positions matching TRBD1. V shed 5 bases and J 9 bases; nucleotides not matched to a gene: 9. Germline V gene sequence: CDR1 MDHEN, CDR2 SYDVKM. The CDR3 runs 13 residues. CDR3 DNA: TGTGCCAGCAGTATAGACAGGGTATGGGCCCAGTACTTC. This sequence encodes CASSIDRVWAQYF.

The V call is TRBV7-9, the J call TRBJ1-2; no clear D gene. This CDR3 is built from 11 residues. V shed 5 bases and J shed 8 bases, with 9 bases lying between them. The germline gives CDR1 SEHNR, CDR2 FQNEAQ (reference sequence). This CDR3 is CASSLRRGYTF. In nucleotides, the CDR3 is TGTGCCAGCAGCCTCCGGAGGGGCTACACCTTC.

The DNA of the CDR3 is TGCGCCAGCAGCCAAGAATTAGCGGGAATCATAGCAGATACGCAGTATTTT. This codes for CASSQELAGIIADTQYF. The genes are TRBV4-3 and TRBJ2-3; 8 positions agree with TRBD2. Germline V gene lookup returns CDR1 LGHNA and CDR2 YSLEER. The CDR3 extends over 17 amino acids. The V gene end was trimmed by 0 bases and the J gene end by 4 bases; junction bases not matched to a gene: 9.

This chain uses TRBV19 with TRBJ2-7; 8 bases fit TRBD2. With 2 bases clipped from V and 6 bases from J, the junction kept 12 bases outside the gene matches. CDR3 length: 16 residues. CDR1 is LNHDA and CDR2 is SQIVND in the germline V gene (reference sequence). The CDR3 sequence: CASSISAGTRGVEQYF. The CDR3 coding sequence is TGTGCCAGTAGTATATCAGCCGGGACTAGGGGCGTCGAGCAGTACTTC.

This chain links TRBV28 with TRBJ2-7, with D perhaps matching TRBD1 (7 bases). This CDR3 comprises 14 residues. Looked up from germline, CDR1 is MDHEN and CDR2 is SYDVKM. The V and J ends lost 5 bases and 3 bases respectively, with 14 bases between them. The DNA of the CDR3 is TGTGCCAGCAGTCTCGCGGGACAGAACTACGAGCAGTACTTC. Translation gives CASSLAGQNYEQYF. The complete variable domain, with remaining parts taken from reference TRBV28 and TRBJ2-7, reads DVKVTQSSRYLVKRTGEKVFLECVQDMDHENMFWYRQDPGLGLRLIYFSYDVKMKEKGDIPEGYSVSREKKERFSLILESASTNQTSMYLCASSLAGQNYEQYFGPGTRLTVT.

This chain joins TRBV24-1 and TRBJ2-7; 10 bases fit TRBD1. This CDR3 spans 16 amino acids. Germline CDR1 is KGHDR and CDR2 is SFDVKD. Unmatched junction bases numbered 7, after V lost 2 bases and J lost 4 bases. CDR3 sequence reads: CATSDSFGQGGYEQYF. The CDR3, as DNA: TGTGCCACCAGTGATTCCTTCGGACAGGGGGGATACGAGCAGTACTTC.

This chain joins TRBV30 and TRBJ1-6; 8 bases agree with TRBD1. The germline gives CDR1 GTSNPN, CDR2 SVGIG (reference sequence). After removal of 3 bases from V and 0 bases from J, the junction contained 4 bases not matched to a gene. CDR3 length: 16 residues. The CDR3 nucleotides are TGTGCCTGGAGAGCCACAGGGGGCTCCTATAATTCACCCCTCCACTTT. Residues: CAWRATGGSYNSPLHF.

This clone was counted once. The gene calls are TRBV6-2 or TRBV6-3 and TRBJ1-2; 7 bases agree with TRBD1. The CDR3 covers 16 residues. V lost 6 bases and J lost 1; bases outside the gene matches: 11. The V gene's germline CDR1 is MNHEY and CDR2 SVGEGT. CDR3 nucleotides: TGTGCCAGCAGCTCTCCCAGACAGGGCTTTAACTATGGCTACACCTTC. The encoded protein is CASSSPRQGFNYGYTF.

The V gene is TRBV7-9, the J gene TRBJ2-2; TRBD2 agrees at 8 bases. J lost 7 bases, V lost 5 bases, and 9 bases had no gene match. The CDR3 extends over 15 amino acids. Germline V gene data show CDR1 as SEHNR and CDR2 as FQNEAQ (reference sequence). CDR3 sequence reads: CASSLIGLAGGELFF. The CDR3, as DNA: TGTGCCAGCAGCCTAATAGGACTAGCCGGCGGGGAGCTGTTTTTT. Full variable domain (outside the CDR3, taken from reference TRBV7-9 and TRBJ2-2): DTGVSQNPRHKITKRGQNVTFRCDPISEHNRLYWYRQTLGQGPEFLTYFQNEAQLEKSRLLSDRFSAERPKGSFSTLEIQRTEQGDSAMYLCASSLIGLAGGELFFGEGSRLTVL.

J is TRBJ1-5 and V is TRBV7-2, with D unclear. Germline V lookup: CDR1 SGHTA, CDR2 FQGNSA. The V and J ends lost 1 base and 4 bases respectively, with 11 bases between them. This CDR3 has 15 residues. The CDR3 DNA reads as TGTGCCAGCAGCTTAGAATCACTAGGTAATCAGCCCCAGCATTTT. Protein: CASSLESLGNQPQHF.

The J gene is TRBJ1-2, the V gene TRBV27; D is ambiguous. V shed 3 bases and J shed 2 bases, with 7 bases lying between them. The germline V gene has CDR1 MNHEY and CDR2 SMNVEV (reference sequence). CDR3 length: 13 amino acids. The CDR3 is CASSFTENYGYTF. DNA for the CDR3: TGTGCCAGCAGTTTCACTGAAAACTATGGCTACACCTTC.

This clone appeared once. The V and J genes are TRBV5-8 and TRBJ2-7, with TRBD1 as a possible D gene (6 bases). V was trimmed by 3 bases and J by 4 bases, leaving 11 bases between them. CDR3 length equals 13 residues. Germline-derived CDR1 and CDR2 are SGHTS and YDEGEE. The CDR3 DNA reads TGTGCCAGCAGCTCCCGTCAGGGGTACGAGCAGTACTTC. Its protein product is CASSSRQGYEQYF.

This chain joins TRBV30 and TRBJ1-1; TRBD1 agrees at 7 bases. This CDR3 has 16 residues. J was trimmed by 1 base and V by 3 bases; bases with no gene match: 11. Germline V gene sequence: CDR1 GTSNPN, CDR2 SVGIG (reference sequence). CDR3 sequence (DNA): TGTGCCTGGAGCGCTACAGGGGCTCCTTGGAACACTGAAGCTTTCTTT. Protein: CAWSATGAPWNTEAFF.

The chain uses TRBV19 and TRBJ2-5; tentatively, D is TRBD2 (6 bases). There are 17 residues in the CDR3. Germline V gene data show CDR1 as LNHDA and CDR2 as SQIVND (reference sequence). With 3 bases removed from V and 5 bases from J, the gap between germline ends came to 22 bases. The CDR3 bases are TGTGCCAGTAGTATTTCCCATCGGGTAGCGGCATTGGAGACCCAGTACTTC. Translated, it gives CASSISHRVAALETQYF.

Written as DNA, the CDR3 is TGTGCCAGTATGGTTTGGGGCTCCGGAAACACCATATATTTT. Its protein product is CASMVWGSGNTIYF. The chain carries TRBV19 and TRBJ1-3, with D tentatively TRBD1 (5 bases). The CDR3 totals 14 residues. V was pared by 7 bases and J by 4 bases, with 14 bases between. Germline CDR1 reads LNHDA; CDR2 reads SQIVND (reference sequence).

This rearrangement joins TRBV18 to TRBJ1-5, with 7 bases identical to TRBD1. V lost 0 bases to trimming and J lost 4 bases; unmatched junction nucleotides: 3. Germline CDR1 KGHSH, CDR2 LQKENI. This CDR3 is 15 amino acids long. DNA for the CDR3: TGTGCCAGCTCACCACCGGGACAGCTAAATCAGCCCCAGCATTTT. Translating it yields CASSPPGQLNQPQHF.

Sample share makes this clone large. The chain carries TRBV6-5 and TRBJ1-1; 10 bases are a match to TRBD1. The germline gives CDR1 MNHEY, CDR2 SVGAGI. The J segment lost 4 bases and the V segment lost 5 bases, leaving 1 base of the junction unmatched. This CDR3 is 13 amino acids long. Written as DNA, the CDR3 is TGTGCCAGCAGTCGGACAGGGGGCACTGAAGCTTTCTTT. Translating gives CASSRTGGTEAFF.

The V and J genes are TRBV25-1 and TRBJ1-1; D call uncertain. Germline V gives CDR1 MGHDK, CDR2 SYGVNS. This CDR3 contains 13 residues. V was clipped by 6 bases and J by 4 bases, with 12 bases between them. The CDR3 is CASSPTGPTEAFF. The CDR3 DNA is TGTGCCAGCAGCCCCACGGGTCCCACTGAAGCTTTCTTT.